Listed below are T cell receptor beta chains from one sample, sequenced in a study of cytomegalovirus exposure and HLA in healthy donors. TCRdb's table, derived via immunoSEQ multiplex PCR, lists solely in-frame clones and lacks some. The sample carries about 120,000 clones, 74% recorded once. Sequencing input: PBMCs. The source is a man aged 25-45 years in good health and CMV-seropositive. CDR3s include the opening cysteine and the closing phenylalanine or tryptophan. D genes are given only for firm matches. Rows give clone size only sometimes, using once, few, many, or a class for an expanded clone.

V gene	clone size	D gene	J gene	CDR3 protein	CDR3 DNA
TRBV7-9	.	.	TRBJ1-2	CASSLSVDYGYTF	TGTGCCAGCAGCTTATCGGTGGACTATGGCTACACCTTC
TRBV5-1	few	TRBD2	TRBJ2-1	CASSLAPSGGAQGNEQFF	TGCGCCAGCAGCTTGGCCCCTAGCGGGGGGGCCCAGGGCAATGAGCAGTTCTTC
TRBV10-2	.	TRBD2	TRBJ2-1	CASSGYSSGGVGEQFF	TGCGCCAGCAGTGGTTATTCTAGCGGGGGGGTAGGTGAGCAGTTCTTC
TRBV4-3	few	.	TRBJ2-2	CASSQGVTNTGELFF	TGCGCCAGCAGCCAAGGAGTTACGAACACCGGGGAGCTGTTTTTT
TRBV4-1	once	TRBD1	TRBJ2-5	CASSQDHRGETQYF	TGCGCCAGCAGCCAAGATCACAGGGGCGAGACCCAGTACTTC
TRBV11-1	.	.	TRBJ2-7	CASSLPGLRSYEQYF	TGTGCCAGCAGCTTGCCGGGACTCCGCTCCTACGAGCAGTACTTC
TRBV5-4	.	TRBD2	TRBJ2-7	CASSLGLAETYEQYF	TGTGCCAGCAGCCTCGGACTAGCCGAAACCTACGAGCAGTACTTC
TRBV5-6	.	TRBD1	TRBJ2-4	CASSFDRGNIQYF	TGTGCCAGCAGCTTCGACAGGGGGAACATTCAGTACTTC
TRBV6-6	few	TRBD1	TRBJ2-5	CASSRARTGQETQYF	TGTGCCAGCAGTCGAGCCAGGACAGGCCAAGAGACCCAGTACTTC
TRBV6-5	.	TRBD1	TRBJ1-4	CASRLRTGGTEKLFF	TGTGCCAGCAGGCTTCGGACAGGAGGAACTGAAAAACTGTTTTTT
TRBV28	.	.	TRBJ2-7	CATLPRQSTYEQYF	TGTGCCACCCTGCCCAGACAGTCCACCTACGAGCAGTACTTC